Sequencing of this T cell receptor beta chain was carried out in a study of high-grade serous ovarian cancer treatment subgroups. For the study at large: On average, approximately 15,000 reads and 7,000 to 8,000 unique TCR beta rearrangements were obtained per sample. Broader study findings: Different patients shared almost no repertoire; same-patient tumors shared about 0.1 to 0.79.

Tumor samples were obtained before definitive surgery or chemotherapy. Measured with immunoSEQ multiplex PCR; TCRdb has only the in-frame clones, and not every one. The sample records thousands of clones, 72% being singletons. In the case of this clone: Its antigen remains unknown.

The CDR3 runs to 12 residues. With 1 base removed from V and 7 bases from J, the gap between germline ends came to 6 bases. In germline, CDR1 is SGHVS, CDR2 FQNEAQ. This TCR was recovered from a human donor with high-grade serous ovarian cancer. This chain joins TRBV7-8 and TRBJ2-3; D tentatively reads TRBD1 or TRBD2 (5 bases each). Sample: tumor tissue. The CDR3 sequence is CASSLVGHTQYF. CDR3 DNA sequence: TGTGCCAGCAGCTTAGTGGGACATACGCAGTATTTT.